The present TCR beta chain was sequenced within a study of cytotoxic CD8 clonotypes in ibrutinib-treated CLL. This CDR3 comprises 12 residues. Germline assignment: CDR1 SNHLY and CDR2 FYNNEI. The V gene end was trimmed by 11 bases and the J gene end by 4 bases; junction bases not matched to a gene: 8. Generated by immunoSEQ multiplex PCR, the TCRdb table keeps only in-frame clones and is missing some. This repertoire shows about 140,000 clones, more than 75% found once; its top ten account for 6% to 9.5%. The source is a human donor with chronic lymphocytic leukemia. V usage is TRBV2 and J usage is TRBJ2-7; 7 bases match TRBD2. This sample comprised PBMCs, obtained after 36 months of ibrutinib treatment. CDR3 protein: CAVSRGTYEQYF. In DNA form, the CDR3 reads TGTGCCGTCTCGCGGGGGACTTACGAGCAGTACTTC.